This TCR beta chain was retrieved from a study of T cell repertoires in cytomegalovirus infection. With respect to this clonotype: Its antigen is as yet unknown.

Using its own MiXCR run on the reads, TCRdb lists one record per CDR3 protein. The data show some 800,000 distinct CDR3 sequences, with just under 30% seen just once and over 10% held by the top ten. There are 17 residues in the CDR3. Germline-derived CDR1 and CDR2 are SGHVS and FNYEAQ. Trimming took 5 bases from V and 4 from J, leaving 20 bases between them. The sample here was cultured CD8+ T cells from PBMCs, taken from culture after CMV antigen stimulation. The clonotype comes from a human donor in good health (CMV status not recorded). Some clones in this sample may be carry-over from other donors' samples. This chain joins TRBV7-6 and TRBJ2-2; D tentatively reads TRBD1 or TRBD2 (5 bases each). The CDR3 nucleotides are TGTGCCAGCAGCCAGTACGGGAAGGGGATAAGCACCGGGGAGCTGTTTTTT. It translates to CASSQYGKGISTGELFF. The variable domain in full, with the rest retrieved from reference TRBV7-6 and TRBJ2-2, is GAGVSQSPRYKVTKRGQDVALRCDPISGHVSLYWYRQALGQGPEFLTYFNYEAQQDKSGLPNDRFSAERPEGSISTLTIQRTEQRDSAMYRCASSQYGKGISTGELFFGEGSRLTVL.